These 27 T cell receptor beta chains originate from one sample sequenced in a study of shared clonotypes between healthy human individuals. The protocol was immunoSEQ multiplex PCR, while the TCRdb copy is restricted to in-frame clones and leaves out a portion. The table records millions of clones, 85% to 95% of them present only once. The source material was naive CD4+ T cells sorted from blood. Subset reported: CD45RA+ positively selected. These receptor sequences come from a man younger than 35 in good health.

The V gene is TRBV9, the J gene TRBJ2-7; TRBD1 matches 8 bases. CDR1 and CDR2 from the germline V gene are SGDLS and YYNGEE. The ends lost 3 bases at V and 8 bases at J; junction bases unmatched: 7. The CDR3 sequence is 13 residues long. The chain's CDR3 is CASSGIDRGKQYF. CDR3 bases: TGTGCCAGCAGCGGGATCGACAGGGGAAAGCAGTACTTC. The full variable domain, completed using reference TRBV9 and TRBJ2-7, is DSGVTQTPKHLITATGQRVTLRCSPRSGDLSVYWYQQSLDQGLQFLIQYYNGEERAKGNILERFSAQQFPDLHSELNLSSLELGDSALYFCASSGIDRGKQYFGPGTRLTVT.

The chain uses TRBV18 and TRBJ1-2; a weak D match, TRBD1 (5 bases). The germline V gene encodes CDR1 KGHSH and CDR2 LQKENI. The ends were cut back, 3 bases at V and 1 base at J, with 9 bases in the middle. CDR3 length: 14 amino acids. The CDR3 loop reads CASSPAGINYGYTF. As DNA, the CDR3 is TGTGCCAGCTCACCGGCAGGGATTAACTATGGCTACACCTTC.

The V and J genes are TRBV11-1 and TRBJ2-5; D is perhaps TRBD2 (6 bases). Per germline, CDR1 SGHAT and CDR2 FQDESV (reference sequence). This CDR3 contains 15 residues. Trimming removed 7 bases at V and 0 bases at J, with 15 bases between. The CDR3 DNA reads TGTGCCAGCACCCTGGGGATAGCGGACCAAGAGACCCAGTACTTC. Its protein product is CASTLGIADQETQYF.

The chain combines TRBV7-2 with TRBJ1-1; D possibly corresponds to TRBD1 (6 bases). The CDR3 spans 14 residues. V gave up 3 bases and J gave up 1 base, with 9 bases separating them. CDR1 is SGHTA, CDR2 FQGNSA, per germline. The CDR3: CASSFARGNTEAFF. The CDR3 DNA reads TGTGCCAGCAGCTTCGCCAGGGGGAACACTGAAGCTTTCTTT.

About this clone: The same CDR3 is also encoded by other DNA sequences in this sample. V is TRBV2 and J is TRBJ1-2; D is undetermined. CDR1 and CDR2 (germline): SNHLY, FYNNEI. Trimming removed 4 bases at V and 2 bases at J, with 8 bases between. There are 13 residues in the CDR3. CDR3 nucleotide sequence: TGTGCCAGCAGTGTTGGGCGAAACTATGGCTACACCTTC. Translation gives CASSVGRNYGYTF.

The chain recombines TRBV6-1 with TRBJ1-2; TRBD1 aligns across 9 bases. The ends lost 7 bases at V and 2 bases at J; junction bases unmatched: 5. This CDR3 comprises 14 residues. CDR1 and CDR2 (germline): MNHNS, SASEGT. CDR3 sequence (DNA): TGTGCCAGCACCCTGGGACAGGGAAACTATGGCTACACCTTC. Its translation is CASTLGQGNYGYTF.

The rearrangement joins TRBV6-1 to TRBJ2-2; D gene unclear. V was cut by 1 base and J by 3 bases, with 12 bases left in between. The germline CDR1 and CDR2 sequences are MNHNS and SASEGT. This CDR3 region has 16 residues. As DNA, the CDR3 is TGTGCCAGCAGTGAAGGGGCTACCTCCTACACCGGGGAGCTGTTTTTT. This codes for CASSEGATSYTGELFF.

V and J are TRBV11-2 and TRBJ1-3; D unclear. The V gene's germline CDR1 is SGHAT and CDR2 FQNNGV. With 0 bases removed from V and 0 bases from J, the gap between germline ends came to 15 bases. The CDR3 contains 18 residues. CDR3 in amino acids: CASSLDSRRVTSGNTIYF. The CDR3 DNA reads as TGTGCCAGCAGCTTAGATTCACGGAGGGTCACCTCTGGAAACACCATATATTTT.

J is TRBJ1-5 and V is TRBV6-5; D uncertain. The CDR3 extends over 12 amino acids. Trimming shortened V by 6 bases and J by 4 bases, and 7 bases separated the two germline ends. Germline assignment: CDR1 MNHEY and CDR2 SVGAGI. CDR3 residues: CASSQTNQPQHF. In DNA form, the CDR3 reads TGTGCCAGCAGCCAAACAAATCAGCCCCAGCATTTT.

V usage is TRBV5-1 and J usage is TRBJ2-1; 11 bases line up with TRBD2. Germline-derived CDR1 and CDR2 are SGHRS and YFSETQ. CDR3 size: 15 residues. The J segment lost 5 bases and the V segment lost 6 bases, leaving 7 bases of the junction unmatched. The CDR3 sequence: CASNPGTSGDNEQFF. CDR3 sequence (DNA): TGCGCCAGCAACCCCGGGACTAGCGGAGACAATGAGCAGTTCTTC. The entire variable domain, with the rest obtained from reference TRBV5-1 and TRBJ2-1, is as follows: KAGVTQTPRYLIKTRGQQVTLSCSPISGHRSVSWYQQTPGQGLQFLFEYFSETQRNKGNFPGRFSGRQFSNSRSEMNVSTLELGDSALYLCASNPGTSGDNEQFFGPGTRLTVL.

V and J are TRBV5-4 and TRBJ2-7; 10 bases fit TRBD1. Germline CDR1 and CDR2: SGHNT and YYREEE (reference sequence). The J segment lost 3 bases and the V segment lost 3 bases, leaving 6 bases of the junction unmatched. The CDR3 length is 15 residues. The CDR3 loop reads CASSSPGTGVYEQYF. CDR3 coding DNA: TGTGCCAGCAGCTCGCCGGGGACAGGGGTCTACGAGCAGTACTTC. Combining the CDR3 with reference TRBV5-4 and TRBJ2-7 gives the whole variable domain ETGVTQSPTHLIKTRGQQVTLRCSSQSGHNTVSWYQQALGQGPQFIFQYYREEENGRGNFPPRFSGLQFPNYSSELNVNALELDDSALYLCASSSPGTGVYEQYFGPGTRLTVT.

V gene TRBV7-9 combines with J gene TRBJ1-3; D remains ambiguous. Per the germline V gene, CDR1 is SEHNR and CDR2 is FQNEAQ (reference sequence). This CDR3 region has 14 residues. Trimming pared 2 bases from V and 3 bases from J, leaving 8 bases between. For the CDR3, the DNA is TGTGCCAGCAGCTTACAGACGCGTGGAAACACCATATATTTT. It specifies CASSLQTRGNTIYF. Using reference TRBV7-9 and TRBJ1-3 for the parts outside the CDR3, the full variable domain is DTGVSQNPRHKITKRGQNVTFRCDPISEHNRLYWYRQTLGQGPEFLTYFQNEAQLEKSRLLSDRFSAERPKGSFSTLEIQRTEQGDSAMYLCASSLQTRGNTIYFGEGSWLTVV.

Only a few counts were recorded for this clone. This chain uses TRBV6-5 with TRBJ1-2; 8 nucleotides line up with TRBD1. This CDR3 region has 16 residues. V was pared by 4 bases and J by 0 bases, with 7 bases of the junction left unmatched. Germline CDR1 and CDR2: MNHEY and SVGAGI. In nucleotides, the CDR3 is TGTGCCAGCAGTTCCGGGGGACAGGCCTCTAACTATGGCTACACCTTC. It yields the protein CASSSGGQASNYGYTF.

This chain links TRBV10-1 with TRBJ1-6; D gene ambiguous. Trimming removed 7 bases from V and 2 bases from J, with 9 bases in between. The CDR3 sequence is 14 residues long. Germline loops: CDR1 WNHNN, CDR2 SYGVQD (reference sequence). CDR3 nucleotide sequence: TGCGCCAGCAAATCCAGCCCCTATAATTCACCCCTCCACTTT. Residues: CASKSSPYNSPLHF.

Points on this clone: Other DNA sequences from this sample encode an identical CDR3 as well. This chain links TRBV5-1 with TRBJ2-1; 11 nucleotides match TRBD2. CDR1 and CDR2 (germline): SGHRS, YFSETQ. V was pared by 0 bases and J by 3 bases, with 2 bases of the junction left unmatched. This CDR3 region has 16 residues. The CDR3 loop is CASSLAGTSGYNEQFF. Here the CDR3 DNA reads TGCGCCAGCAGCTTGGCAGGGACTAGCGGCTACAATGAGCAGTTCTTC.

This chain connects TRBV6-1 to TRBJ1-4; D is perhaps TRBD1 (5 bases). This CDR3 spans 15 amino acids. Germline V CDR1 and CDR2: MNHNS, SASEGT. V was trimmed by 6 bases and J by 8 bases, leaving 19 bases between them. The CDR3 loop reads CASRGGGRGEEKLFF. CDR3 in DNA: TGTGCCAGCAGAGGAGGCGGACGGGGGGAAGAAAAACTGTTTTTT.

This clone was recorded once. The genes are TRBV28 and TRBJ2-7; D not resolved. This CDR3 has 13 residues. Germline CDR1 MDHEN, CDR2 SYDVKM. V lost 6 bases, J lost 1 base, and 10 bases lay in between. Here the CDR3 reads CASSPGRSYEQYF. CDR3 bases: TGTGCCAGCAGCCCGGGTCGATCCTACGAGCAGTACTTC.

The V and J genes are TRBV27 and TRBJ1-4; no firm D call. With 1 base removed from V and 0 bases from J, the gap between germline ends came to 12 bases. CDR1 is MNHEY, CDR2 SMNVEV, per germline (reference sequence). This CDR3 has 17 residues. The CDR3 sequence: CASSLYGEAATNEKLFF. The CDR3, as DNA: TGTGCCAGCAGTTTATACGGGGAGGCCGCAACTAATGAAAAACTGTTTTTT. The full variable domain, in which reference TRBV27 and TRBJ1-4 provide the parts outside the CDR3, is EAQVTQNPRYLITVTGKKLTVTCSQNMNHEYMSWYRQDPGLGLRQIYYSMNVEVTDKGDVPEGYKVSRKEKRNFPLILESPSPNQTSLYFCASSLYGEAATNEKLFFGSGTQLSVL.

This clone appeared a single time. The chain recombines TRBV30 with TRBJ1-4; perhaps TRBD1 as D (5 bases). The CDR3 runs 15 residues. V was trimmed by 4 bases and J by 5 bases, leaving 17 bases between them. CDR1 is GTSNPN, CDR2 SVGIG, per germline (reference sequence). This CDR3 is CAWKEPGTMNEKLFF. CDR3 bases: TGTGCCTGGAAGGAGCCAGGGACTATGAATGAAAAACTGTTTTTT.

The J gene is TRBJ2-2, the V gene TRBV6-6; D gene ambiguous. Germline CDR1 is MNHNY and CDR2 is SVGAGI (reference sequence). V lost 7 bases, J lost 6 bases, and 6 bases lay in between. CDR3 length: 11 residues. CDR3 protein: CASNRAGELFF. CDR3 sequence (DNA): TGTGCCAGCAACAGAGCCGGGGAGCTGTTTTTT.

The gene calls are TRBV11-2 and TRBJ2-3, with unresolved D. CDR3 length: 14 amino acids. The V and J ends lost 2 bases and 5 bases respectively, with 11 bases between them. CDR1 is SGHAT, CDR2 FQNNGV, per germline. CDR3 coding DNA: TGTGCCAGCAGCTTATTCCCGACTTTAGATACGCAGTATTTT. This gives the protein CASSLFPTLDTQYF. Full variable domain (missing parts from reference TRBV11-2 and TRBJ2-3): EAGVAQSPRYKIIEKRQSVAFWCNPISGHATLYWYQQILGQGPKLLIQFQNNGVVDDSQLPKDRFSAERLKGVDSTLKIQPAKLEDSAVYLCASSLFPTLDTQYFGPGTRLTVL.

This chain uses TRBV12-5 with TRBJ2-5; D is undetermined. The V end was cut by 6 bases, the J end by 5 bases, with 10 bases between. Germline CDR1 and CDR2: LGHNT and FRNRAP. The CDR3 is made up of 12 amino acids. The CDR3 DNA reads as TGTGCTAGTGGGAAATACACGGAGACCCAGTACTTC. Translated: CASGKYTETQYF.

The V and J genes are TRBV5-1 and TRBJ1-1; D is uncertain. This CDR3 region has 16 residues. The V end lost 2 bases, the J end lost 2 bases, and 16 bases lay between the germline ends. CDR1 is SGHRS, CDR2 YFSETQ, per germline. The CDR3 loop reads CASSFDNPTSNTEAFF. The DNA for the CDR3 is TGCGCCAGCAGCTTCGACAATCCTACCTCCAACACTGAAGCTTTCTTT.

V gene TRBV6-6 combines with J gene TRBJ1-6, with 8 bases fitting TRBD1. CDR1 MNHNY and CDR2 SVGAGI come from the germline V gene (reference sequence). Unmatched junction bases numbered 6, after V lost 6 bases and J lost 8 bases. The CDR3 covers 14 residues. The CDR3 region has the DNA TGTGCCAGCAGCCGGACAGGGATCGATTCACCCCTCCACTTT. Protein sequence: CASSRTGIDSPLHF.

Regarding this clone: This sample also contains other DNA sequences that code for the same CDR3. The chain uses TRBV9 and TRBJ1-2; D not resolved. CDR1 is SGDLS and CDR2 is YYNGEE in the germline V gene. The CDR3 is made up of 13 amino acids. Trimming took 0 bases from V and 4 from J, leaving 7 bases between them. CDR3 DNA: TGTGCCAGCAGCGTAGTCGCAGGCTATGGCTACACCTTC. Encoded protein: CASSVVAGYGYTF. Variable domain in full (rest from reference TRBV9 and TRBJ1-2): DSGVTQTPKHLITATGQRVTLRCSPRSGDLSVYWYQQSLDQGLQFLIQYYNGEERAKGNILERFSAQQFPDLHSELNLSSLELGDSALYFCASSVVAGYGYTFGSGTRLTVV.

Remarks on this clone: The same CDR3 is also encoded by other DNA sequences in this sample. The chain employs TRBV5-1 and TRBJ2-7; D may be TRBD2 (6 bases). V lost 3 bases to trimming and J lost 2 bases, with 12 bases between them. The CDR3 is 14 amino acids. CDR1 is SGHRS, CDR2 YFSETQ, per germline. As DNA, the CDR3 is TGCGCCAGCAGCTCAGGGACGGGGGCCTACGAGCAGTACTTC. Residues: CASSSGTGAYEQYF.

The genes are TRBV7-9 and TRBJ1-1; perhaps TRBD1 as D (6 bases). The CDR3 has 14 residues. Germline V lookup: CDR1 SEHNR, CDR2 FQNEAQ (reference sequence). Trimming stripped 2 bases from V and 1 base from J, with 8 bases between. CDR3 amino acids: CASSLNRENTEAFF. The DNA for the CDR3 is TGTGCCAGCAGCTTAAACAGGGAGAACACTGAAGCTTTCTTT.